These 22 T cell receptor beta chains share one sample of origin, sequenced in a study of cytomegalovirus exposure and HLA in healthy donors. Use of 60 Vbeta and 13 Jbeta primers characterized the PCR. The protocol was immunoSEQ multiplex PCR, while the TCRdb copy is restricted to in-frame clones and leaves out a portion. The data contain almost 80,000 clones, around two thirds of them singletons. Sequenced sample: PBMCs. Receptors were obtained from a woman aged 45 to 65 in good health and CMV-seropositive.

The CDR3 region is CASSSGGARDTQYF. In DNA, the CDR3 is TGTGCCAGCAGCTCGGGGGGGGCACGTGATACGCAGTATTTT. This rearrangement joins TRBV7-3 to TRBJ2-3; 8 nucleotides line up with TRBD2. The CDR3 is made up of 14 amino acids. Germline CDR1 SGHTA, CDR2 FQGTGA. V dropped 4 bases and J dropped 6; count of bases not matched to a gene: 6. The whole variable domain, remainder taken from reference TRBV7-3 and TRBJ2-3, is GAGVSQTPSNKVTEKGKYVELRCDPISGHTALYWYRQSLGQGPEFLIYFQGTGAADDSGLPNDRFFAVRPEGSVSTLKIQRTERGDSAVYLCASSSGGARDTQYFGPGTRLTVL.

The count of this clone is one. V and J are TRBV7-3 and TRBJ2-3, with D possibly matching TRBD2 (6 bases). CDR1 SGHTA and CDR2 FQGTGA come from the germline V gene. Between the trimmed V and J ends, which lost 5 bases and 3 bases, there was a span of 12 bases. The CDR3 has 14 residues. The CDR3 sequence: CASSTGGGTDTQYF. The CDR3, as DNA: TGTGCCAGCAGCACCGGTGGGGGGACAGATACGCAGTATTTT.

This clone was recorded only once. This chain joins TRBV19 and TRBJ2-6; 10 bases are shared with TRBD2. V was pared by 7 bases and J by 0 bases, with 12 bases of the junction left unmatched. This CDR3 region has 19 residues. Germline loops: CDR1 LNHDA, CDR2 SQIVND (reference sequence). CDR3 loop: CASIRGAGGEDSGANVLTF. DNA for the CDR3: TGTGCCAGTATCAGGGGAGCGGGGGGGGAAGACTCTGGGGCCAACGTCCTGACTTTC. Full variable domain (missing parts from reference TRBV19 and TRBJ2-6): DGGITQSPKYLFRKEGQNVTLSCEQNLNHDAMYWYRQDPGQGLRLIYYSQIVNDFQKGDIAEGYSVSREKKESFPLTVTSAQKNPTAFYLCASIRGAGGEDSGANVLTFGAGSRLTVL.

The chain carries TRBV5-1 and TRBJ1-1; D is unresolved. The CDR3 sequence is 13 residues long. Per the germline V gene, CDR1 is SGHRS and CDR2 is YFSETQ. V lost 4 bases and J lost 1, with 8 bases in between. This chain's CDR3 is CASSEPQNTEAFF. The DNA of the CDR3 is TGCGCCAGCAGCGAACCACAGAACACTGAAGCTTTCTTT.

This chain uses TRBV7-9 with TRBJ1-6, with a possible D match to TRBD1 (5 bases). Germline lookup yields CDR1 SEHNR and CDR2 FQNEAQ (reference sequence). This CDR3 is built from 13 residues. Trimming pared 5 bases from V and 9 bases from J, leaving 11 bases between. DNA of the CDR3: TGTGCCAGCAGCCTGGACACGGGTTCACCCCTCCACTTT. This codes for CASSLDTGSPLHF.

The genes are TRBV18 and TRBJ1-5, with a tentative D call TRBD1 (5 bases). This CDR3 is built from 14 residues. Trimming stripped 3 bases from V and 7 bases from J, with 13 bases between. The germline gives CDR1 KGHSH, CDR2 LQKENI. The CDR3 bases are TGTGCCAGCTCACCCGGACACCCTTCACAGCCCCAGCATTTT. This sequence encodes CASSPGHPSQPQHF.

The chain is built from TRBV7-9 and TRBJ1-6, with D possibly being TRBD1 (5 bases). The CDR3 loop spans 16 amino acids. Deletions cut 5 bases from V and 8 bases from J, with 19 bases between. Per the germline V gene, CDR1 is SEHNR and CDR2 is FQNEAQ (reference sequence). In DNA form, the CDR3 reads TGTGCCAGCAGCCCCACCCGAGGAACGGGGGATTCACCCCTCCACTTT. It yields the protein CASSPTRGTGDSPLHF.

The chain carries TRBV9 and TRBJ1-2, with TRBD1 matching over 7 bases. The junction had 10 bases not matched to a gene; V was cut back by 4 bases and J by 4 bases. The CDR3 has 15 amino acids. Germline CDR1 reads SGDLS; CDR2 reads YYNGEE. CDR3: CASSTRDSIFYGYTF. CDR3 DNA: TGTGCCAGCAGCACCCGGGACAGCATATTCTATGGCTACACCTTC. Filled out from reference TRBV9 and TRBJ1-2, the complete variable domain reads DSGVTQTPKHLITATGQRVTLRCSPRSGDLSVYWYQQSLDQGLQFLIQYYNGEERAKGNILERFSAQQFPDLHSELNLSSLELGDSALYFCASSTRDSIFYGYTFGSGTRLTVV.

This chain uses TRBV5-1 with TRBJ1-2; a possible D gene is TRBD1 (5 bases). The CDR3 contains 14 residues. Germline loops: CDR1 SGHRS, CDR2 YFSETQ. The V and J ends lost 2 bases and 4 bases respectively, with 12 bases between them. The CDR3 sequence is CASSFTGGSYGYTF. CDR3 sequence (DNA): TGCGCCAGCAGCTTTACAGGTGGAAGCTATGGCTACACCTTC.

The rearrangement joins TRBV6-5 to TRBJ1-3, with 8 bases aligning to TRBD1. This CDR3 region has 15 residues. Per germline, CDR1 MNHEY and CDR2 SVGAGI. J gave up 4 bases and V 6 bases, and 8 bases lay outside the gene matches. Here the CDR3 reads CASSRRGPFGNTIYF. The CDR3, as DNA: TGTGCCAGCAGCCGCAGGGGGCCCTTCGGAAACACCATATATTTT.

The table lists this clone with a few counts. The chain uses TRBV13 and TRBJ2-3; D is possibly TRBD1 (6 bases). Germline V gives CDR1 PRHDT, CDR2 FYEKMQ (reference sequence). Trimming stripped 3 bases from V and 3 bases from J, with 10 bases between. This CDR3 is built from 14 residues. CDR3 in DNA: TGTGCCAGCAGCTTCACCACAGGGACAGATACGCAGTATTTT. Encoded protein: CASSFTTGTDTQYF. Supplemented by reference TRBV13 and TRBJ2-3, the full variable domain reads AAGVIQSPRHLIKEKRETATLKCYPIPRHDTVYWYQQGPGQDPQFLISFYEKMQSDKGSIPDRFSAQQFSDYHSELNMSSLELGDSALYFCASSFTTGTDTQYFGPGTRLTVL.

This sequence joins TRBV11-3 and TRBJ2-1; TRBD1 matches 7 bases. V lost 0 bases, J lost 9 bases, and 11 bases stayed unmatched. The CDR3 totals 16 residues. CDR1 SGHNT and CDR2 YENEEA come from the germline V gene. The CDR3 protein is CASSLEGTQGVGEQFF. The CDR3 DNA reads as TGTGCCAGCAGCTTAGAGGGGACCCAGGGGGTAGGTGAGCAGTTCTTC.

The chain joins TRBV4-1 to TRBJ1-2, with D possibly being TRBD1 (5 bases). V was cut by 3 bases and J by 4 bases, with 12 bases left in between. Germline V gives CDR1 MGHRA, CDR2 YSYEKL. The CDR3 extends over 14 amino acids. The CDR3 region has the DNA TGCGCCAGCAGCCAGGGGGGACCGCCCTATGGCTACACCTTC. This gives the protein CASSQGGPPYGYTF.

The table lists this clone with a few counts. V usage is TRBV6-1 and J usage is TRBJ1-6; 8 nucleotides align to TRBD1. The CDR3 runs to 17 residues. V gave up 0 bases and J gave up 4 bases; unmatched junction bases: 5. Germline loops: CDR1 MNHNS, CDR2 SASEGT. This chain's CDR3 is CASSEANRGGYNSPLHF. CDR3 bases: TGTGCCAGCAGTGAAGCAAACAGGGGGGGATATAATTCACCCCTCCACTTT.

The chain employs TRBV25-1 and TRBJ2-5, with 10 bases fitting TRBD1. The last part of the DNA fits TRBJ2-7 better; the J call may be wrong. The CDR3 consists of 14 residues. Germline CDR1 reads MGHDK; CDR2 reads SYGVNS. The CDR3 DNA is TGTGCCAGCAGTGAATGGGACAGGGGATACGAGCAGTACTTC. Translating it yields CASSEWDRGYEQYF.

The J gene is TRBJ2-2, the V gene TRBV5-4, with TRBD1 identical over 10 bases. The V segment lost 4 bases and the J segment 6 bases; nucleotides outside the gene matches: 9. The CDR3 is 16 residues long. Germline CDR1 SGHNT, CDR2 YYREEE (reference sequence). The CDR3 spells CASSQIPDRGPGELFF. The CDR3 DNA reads TGTGCCAGCAGCCAGATCCCCGACAGGGGGCCCGGGGAGCTGTTTTTT.

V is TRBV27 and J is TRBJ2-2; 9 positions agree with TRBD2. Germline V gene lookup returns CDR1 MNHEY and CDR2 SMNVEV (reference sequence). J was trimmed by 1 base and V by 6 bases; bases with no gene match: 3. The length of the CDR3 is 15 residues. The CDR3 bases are TGTGCCAGCAGATTACTAGCGGGGAACACCGGGGAGCTGTTTTTT. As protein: CASRLLAGNTGELFF.

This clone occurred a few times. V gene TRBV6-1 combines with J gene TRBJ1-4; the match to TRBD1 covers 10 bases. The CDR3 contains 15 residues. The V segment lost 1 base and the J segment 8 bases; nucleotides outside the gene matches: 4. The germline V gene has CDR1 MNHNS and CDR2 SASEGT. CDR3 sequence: CASSEGDRGGEKLFF. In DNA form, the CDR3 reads TGTGCCAGCAGTGAAGGGGACAGGGGAGGGGAAAAACTGTTTTTT.

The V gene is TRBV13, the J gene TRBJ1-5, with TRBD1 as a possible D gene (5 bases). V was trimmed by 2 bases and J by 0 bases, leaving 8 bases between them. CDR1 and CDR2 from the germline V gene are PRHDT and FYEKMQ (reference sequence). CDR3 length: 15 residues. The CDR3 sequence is CASSLRQISNQPQHF. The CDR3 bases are TGTGCCAGCAGCTTACGACAGATTAGCAATCAGCCCCAGCATTTT.

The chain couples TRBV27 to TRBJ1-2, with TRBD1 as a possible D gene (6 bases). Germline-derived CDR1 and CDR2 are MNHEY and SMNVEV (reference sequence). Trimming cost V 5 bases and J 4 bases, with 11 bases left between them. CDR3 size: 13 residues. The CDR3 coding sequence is TGTGCCAGCAGTAGGACAGTCGGCTATGGCTACACCTTC. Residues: CASSRTVGYGYTF.

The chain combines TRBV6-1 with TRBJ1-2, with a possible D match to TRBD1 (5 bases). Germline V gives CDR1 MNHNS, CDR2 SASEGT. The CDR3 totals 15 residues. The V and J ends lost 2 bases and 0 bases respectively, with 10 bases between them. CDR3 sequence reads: CASSELSTANYGYTF. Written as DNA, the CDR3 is TGTGCCAGCAGTGAACTCTCGACAGCTAACTATGGCTACACCTTC.

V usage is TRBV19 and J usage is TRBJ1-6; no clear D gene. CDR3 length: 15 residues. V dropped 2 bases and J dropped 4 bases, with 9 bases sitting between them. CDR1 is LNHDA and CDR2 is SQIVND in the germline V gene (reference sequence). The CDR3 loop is CASSISQVYNSPLHF. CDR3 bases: TGTGCCAGTAGTATATCACAAGTGTATAATTCACCCCTCCACTTT. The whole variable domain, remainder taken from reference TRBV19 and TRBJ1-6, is DGGITQSPKYLFRKEGQNVTLSCEQNLNHDAMYWYRQDPGQGLRLIYYSQIVNDFQKGDIAEGYSVSREKKESFPLTVTSAQKNPTAFYLCASSISQVYNSPLHFGNGTRLTVT.